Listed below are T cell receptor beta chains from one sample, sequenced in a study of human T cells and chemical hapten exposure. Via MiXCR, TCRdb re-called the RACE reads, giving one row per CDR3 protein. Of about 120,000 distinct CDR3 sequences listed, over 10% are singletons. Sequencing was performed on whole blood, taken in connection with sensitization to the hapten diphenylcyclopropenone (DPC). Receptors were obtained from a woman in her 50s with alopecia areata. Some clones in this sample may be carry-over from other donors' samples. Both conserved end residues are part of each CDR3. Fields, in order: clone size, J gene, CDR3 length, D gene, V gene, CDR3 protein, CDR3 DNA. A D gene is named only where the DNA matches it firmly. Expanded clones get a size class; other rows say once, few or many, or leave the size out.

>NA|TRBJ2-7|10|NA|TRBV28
CASSYREQYF
TGTGCCAGCAGCTATCGCGAGCAGTACTTC
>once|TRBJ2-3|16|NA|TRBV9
CGSSVGVAFGTDTQYF
TGTGGCAGCAGCGTTGGAGTGGCGTTCGGCACAGATACGCAGTATTTT
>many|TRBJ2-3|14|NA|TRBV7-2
CASSLGTFTDTQYF
TGTGCCAGCAGCTTAGGGACTTTCACAGATACGCAGTATTTT
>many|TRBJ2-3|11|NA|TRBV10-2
CASGYTDTQYF
TGCGCCAGCGGCTACACAGATACGCAGTATTTT
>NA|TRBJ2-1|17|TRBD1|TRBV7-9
CASSPDRGRRPYNEQFF
TGTGCCAGCAGCCCGGACAGGGGAAGAAGGCCCTACAATGAGCAGTTCTTC
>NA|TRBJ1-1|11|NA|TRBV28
CASSLAREAFF
TGTGCCAGCAGTTTGGCTAGGGAAGCTTTCTTT
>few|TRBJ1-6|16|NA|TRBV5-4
CASSLGSQGNNSPLHF
TGTGCCAGCAGCTTGGGATCACAGGGAAATAATTCACCCCTCCACTTT
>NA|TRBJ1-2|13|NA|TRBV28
CASSRGPNYGYTF
TGTGCCAGCAGTAGAGGCCCCAACTATGGCTACACCTTC
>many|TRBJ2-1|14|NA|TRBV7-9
CASSLGERGNEQFF
TGTGCCAGCAGCTTAGGAGAAAGGGGTAATGAGCAGTTCTTC
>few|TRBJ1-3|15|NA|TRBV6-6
CASSPDSRSGNTIYF
TGTGCCAGCAGTCCTGACAGCCGCTCTGGAAACACCATATATTTT
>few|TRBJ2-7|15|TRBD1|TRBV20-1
CSAPNEGQGPSEQYF
TGCAGTGCCCCAAACGAGGGACAGGGTCCCTCCGAGCAGTACTTC
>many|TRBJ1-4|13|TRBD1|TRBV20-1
CSASQGSVEKLFF
TGCAGTGCGTCACAGGGGTCGGTTGAAAAACTGTTTTTT
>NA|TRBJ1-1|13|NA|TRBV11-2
CASSPSSVGAAFF
TGTGCCAGCAGCCCCAGCTCCGTTGGTGCAGCTTTCTTT
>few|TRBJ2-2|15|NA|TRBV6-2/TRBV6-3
CASSYGVANTGELFF
TGTGCCAGCAGTTACGGGGTAGCGAACACCGGGGAGCTGTTTTTT
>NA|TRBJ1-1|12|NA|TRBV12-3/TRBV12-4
CASGGLGTEAFF
TGTGCCAGTGGGGGGTTGGGCACTGAAGCTTTCTTT